This T cell receptor beta chain was observed in a study of technical replicates of blood from four donors. Using immunoSEQ multiplex PCR, the repertoire was profiled, and TCRdb retains in-frame clones only, with some absent. The table has 75,000 to 85,000 clones, approximately 96% seen once. The CDR3 extends over 15 amino acids. Germline assignment: CDR1 MDHEN and CDR2 SYDVKM. Trimming left V 5 bases short and J 11 bases short, with 24 bases between. The gene calls are TRBV28 and TRBJ1-1; D call uncertain. This TCR was sampled from a human donor in good health. Sequenced material: T cells isolated from PBMCs. For the CDR3, the DNA is TGTGCCAGCAGTGGTTTCACAGACATCTTCTCAATCGCTTTCTTT. It encodes CASSGFTDIFSIAFF.